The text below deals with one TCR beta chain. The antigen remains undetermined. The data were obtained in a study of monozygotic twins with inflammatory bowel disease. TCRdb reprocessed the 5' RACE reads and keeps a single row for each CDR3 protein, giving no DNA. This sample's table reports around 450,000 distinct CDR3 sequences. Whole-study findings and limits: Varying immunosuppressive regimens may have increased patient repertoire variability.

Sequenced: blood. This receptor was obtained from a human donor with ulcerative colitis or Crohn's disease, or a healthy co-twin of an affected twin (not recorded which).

The CDR3 loop reads CASTPPDTEAFF. The V and J genes are TRBV7-9 and TRBJ1-1. The CDR3 runs 12 residues. Per germline, CDR1 SEHNR and CDR2 FQNEAQ (reference sequence). The full variable domain, in which reference TRBV7-9 and TRBJ1-1 provide the parts outside the CDR3, is DTGVSQNPRHKITKRGQNVTFRCDPISEHNRLYWYRQTLGQGPEFLTYFQNEAQLEKSRLLSDRFSAERPKGSFSTLEIQRTEQGDSAMYLCASTPPDTEAFFGQGTRLTVV.